The sequence of this T cell receptor beta chain was determined in a study of cytomegalovirus exposure and HLA in healthy donors. PCR primers comprised 60 Vbeta and 13 Jbeta primers. Assay used: immunoSEQ multiplex PCR; TCRdb lists only in-frame clones, some missing. The profile shows about 120,000 clones, 77% of them singletons. In regard to this clone: Its antigen is unknown. The junction differs from germline at one of its ends, possibly a read error.

Germline loops: CDR1 SEHNR, CDR2 FQNEAQ (reference sequence). This CDR3 is 14 amino acids long. Study-wide findings and caveats: Common viral pathogens seemed to be connected with several of the most significant clusters, according to a later analysis. Listed as cytomegalovirus-associated were over 150 TCR beta chains.

Sample: PBMCs. V gene TRBV7-9 combines with J gene TRBJ1-6; D perhaps matches TRBD1 (5 bases). This TCR derives from a man aged 35 to 55 in good health and CMV-seropositive. CDR3 region: CSSSLGANYSPLHF. The CDR3 DNA reads TGTTCCAGCAGCTTAGGGGCAAATTATTCACCCCTCCACTTT.